Each of the 21 T cell receptor beta chains below was sequenced from the same sample in a study of blood T cell repertoires in COVID-19. The data were produced by immunoSEQ multiplex PCR, yet TCRdb's version contains in-frame clones alone and is incomplete. The top ten clones hold about 3.8% of a sample with hundreds of thousands of clones, 83% of them seen once. What was sequenced was PBMCs or T cells enriched from blood (not recorded which). These receptors were taken from a woman aged 40 to 50 who had been exposed to COVID-19.

This chain uses TRBV5-1 with TRBJ1-1; 10 nucleotides line up with TRBD1. CDR1 and CDR2 (germline): SGHRS, YFSETQ. V gave up 1 base and J gave up 4 bases; unmatched junction bases: 1. The CDR3 has 14 residues. As DNA, the CDR3 is TGCGCCAGCAGCTTGCGGGACAGGGGCACTGAAGCTTTCTTT. Translating gives CASSLRDRGTEAFF.

The V and J genes are TRBV5-1 and TRBJ2-5, with D perhaps TRBD1 (6 bases). CDR1 and CDR2 (germline): SGHRS, YFSETQ. The CDR3 has 16 amino acids. Trimming stripped 4 bases from V and 5 bases from J, with 21 bases between. CDR3 sequence (DNA): TGCGCCAGCAGCGACGAGGGACATAATCAGGGGGAGACCCAGTACTTC. This translates into CASSDEGHNQGETQYF. The full variable domain, its missing parts supplied by reference TRBV5-1 and TRBJ2-5, is KAGVTQTPRYLIKTRGQQVTLSCSPISGHRSVSWYQQTPGQGLQFLFEYFSETQRNKGNFPGRFSGRQFSNSRSEMNVSTLELGDSALYLCASSDEGHNQGETQYFGPGTRLLVL.

This clone came up a few times. The rearrangement uses TRBV30 and TRBJ1-2; unclear D gene. The CDR3 has 13 residues. Germline V gene lookup returns CDR1 GTSNPN and CDR2 SVGIG (reference sequence). Trimming removed 2 bases from V and 4 bases from J, with 11 bases in between. The CDR3 coding sequence is TGTGCCTGGAGTTCGGGGAGGAGCTATGGCTACACCTTC. Translating gives CAWSSGRSYGYTF.

The chain links TRBV6-5 to TRBJ2-1; D unresolved. The CDR3 is made up of 14 amino acids. Germline V lookup: CDR1 MNHEY, CDR2 SVGAGI. V lost 4 bases and J lost 7, with 14 bases in between. This CDR3 is CASSSPETRNEQFF. The CDR3, as DNA: TGTGCCAGCAGTTCCCCGGAGACCCGGAATGAGCAGTTCTTC.

The V call is TRBV5-4, the J call TRBJ2-2; TRBD1 agrees at 7 bases. In germline, CDR1 is SGHNT, CDR2 YYREEE (reference sequence). The CDR3 sequence is 16 residues long. Losses at the gene ends were 2 bases for V and 1 base for J; bases not matched to a gene: 5. The CDR3 reads CASSLKTGMNTGELFF. The CDR3 nucleotides read TGTGCCAGCAGCTTAAAGACAGGGATGAACACCGGGGAGCTGTTTTTT.

The chain combines TRBV4-3 with TRBJ1-2; tentatively, D is TRBD1 (6 bases). Trimming shortened V by 0 bases and J by 2 bases, and 10 bases separated the two germline ends. Germline CDR1 LGHNA, CDR2 YSLEER. The CDR3 length is 15 residues. Here the CDR3 reads CASSQDTGRNYGYTF. The CDR3 DNA reads as TGCGCCAGCAGCCAAGATACAGGGCGGAACTATGGCTACACCTTC.

The gene calls are TRBV6-6 and TRBJ1-5; no clear D gene. The germline gives CDR1 MNHNY, CDR2 SVGAGI (reference sequence). Between the trimmed V and J ends, which lost 8 bases and 4 bases, there was a span of 12 bases. The CDR3 consists of 13 residues. The CDR3 spells CASGRRENQPQHF. CDR3 in DNA: TGTGCCAGCGGTAGGAGGGAAAATCAGCCCCAGCATTTT.

The chain employs TRBV9 and TRBJ2-5; 10 nucleotides match TRBD1. Germline-derived CDR1 and CDR2 are SGDLS and YYNGEE. J gave up 1 base and V 3 bases, and 3 bases lay outside the gene matches. This CDR3 has 15 residues. The DNA of the CDR3 is TGTGCCAGCAGCGATGGGACAGGGGTCCAAGAGACCCAGTACTTC. This gives the protein CASSDGTGVQETQYF.

The rearrangement uses TRBV27 and TRBJ2-7, with a possible D match to TRBD1 (5 bases). The V and J ends lost 8 bases and 3 bases respectively, with 14 bases between them. The V gene's germline CDR1 is MNHEY and CDR2 SMNVEV (reference sequence). There are 13 residues in the CDR3. The chain's CDR3 is CASAREYFYEQYF. Here the CDR3 DNA reads TGTGCCAGCGCCAGGGAATACTTCTACGAGCAGTACTTC.

In its sample, this clone was seen a few times. The CDR3 loop is CASSFGRGSADTQYF. For the CDR3, the DNA is TGTGCCAGCAGCTTCGGCAGGGGTAGCGCCGATACGCAGTATTTT. The rearrangement uses TRBV13 and TRBJ2-3, with D possibly TRBD1 on 6 matching bases. The CDR3 sequence is 15 residues long. The V gene lost 3 bases and the J gene lost 6 bases, with 16 bases spanning the gap. Per germline, CDR1 PRHDT and CDR2 FYEKMQ (reference sequence).

As regards this clone: Other DNA sequences in the same sample also yield this CDR3. This sequence joins TRBV30 and TRBJ1-3, with 9 bases aligning to TRBD1. There are 13 residues in the CDR3. V dropped 5 bases and J dropped 4; count of bases not matched to a gene: 3. Germline V gives CDR1 GTSNPN, CDR2 SVGIG (reference sequence). CDR3 protein: CAWDRGAGNTIYF. CDR3 sequence (DNA): TGTGCCTGGGACAGGGGGGCCGGAAACACCATATATTTT.

This clone was detected only once. The chain is built from TRBV7-9 and TRBJ1-2, with D perhaps TRBD1 (6 bases). The germline gives CDR1 SEHNR, CDR2 FQNEAQ (reference sequence). The V end lost 5 bases, the J end lost 4 bases, and 17 bases lay between the germline ends. The CDR3 is made up of 15 amino acids. DNA of the CDR3: TGTGCCAGCAGCCCCCACCAGGGGATCCCCTATGGCTACACCTTC. This encodes CASSPHQGIPYGYTF.

The genes are TRBV7-9 and TRBJ1-2, with D perhaps matching TRBD1 (6 bases). This CDR3 spans 16 amino acids. The germline V gene has CDR1 SEHNR and CDR2 FQNEAQ (reference sequence). The V and J ends lost 2 bases and 4 bases respectively, with 17 bases between them. CDR3 DNA sequence: TGTGCCAGCAGCTTAAGGGGGACGGATACAGCCTATGGCTACACCTTC. It translates to CASSLRGTDTAYGYTF.

This clone was picked up a small number of times. V is TRBV5-1 and J is TRBJ2-2; TRBD2 matches at 13 bases. The ends lost 0 bases at V and 5 bases at J; junction bases unmatched: 10. Germline V gene lookup returns CDR1 SGHRS and CDR2 YFSETQ. The CDR3 runs to 19 residues. CDR3 sequence (DNA): TGCGCCAGCAGCTTGGTGACTAGCGGGGGGAATCTCCCTACCGGGGAGCTGTTTTTT. Amino acids: CASSLVTSGGNLPTGELFF.

J is TRBJ1-2 and V is TRBV4-1; no clear D. The germline V gene has CDR1 MGHRA and CDR2 YSYEKL. The CDR3 sequence is 20 residues long. Trimming left V 1 base short and J 4 bases short, with 28 bases between. DNA of the CDR3: TGCGCCAGCAGCCAAGGGGGAGGACGCCCAGACCAAGGATGGGGCTATGGCTACACCTTC. This gives the protein CASSQGGGRPDQGWGYGYTF.

V usage is TRBV4-2 and J usage is TRBJ1-4, with TRBD1 as a possible D gene (6 bases). This CDR3 contains 14 residues. From germline, CDR1 is LGHNA and CDR2 YNFKEQ. V shed 4 bases and J shed 5 bases, with 11 bases lying between them. CDR3 in amino acids: CASSLRTGNEKLFF. CDR3 sequence (DNA): TGTGCCAGCAGCCTACGAACAGGGAATGAAAAACTGTTTTTT.

The rearrangement joins TRBV5-1 to TRBJ1-3; a weak D match, TRBD1 (5 bases). Germline V gene data show CDR1 as SGHRS and CDR2 as YFSETQ. Trimming left V 3 bases short and J 0 bases short, with 13 bases between. The length of the CDR3 is 16 residues. CDR3 coding DNA: TGCGCCAGCAGCTGGACAACTGGAAGCTCTGGAAACACCATATATTTT. Translation gives CASSWTTGSSGNTIYF.

The V and J genes are TRBV7-3 and TRBJ2-2; 8 nucleotides agree with TRBD1. CDR3 length: 16 residues. The J segment lost 4 bases and the V segment lost 5 bases, leaving 9 bases of the junction unmatched. Germline V gene sequence: CDR1 SGHTA, CDR2 FQGTGA. The CDR3 DNA reads as TGTGCCAGCAGCACAGGGGGGACGCTGGGCACCGGGGAGCTGTTTTTT. Protein product: CASSTGGTLGTGELFF. Combining the CDR3 with reference TRBV7-3 and TRBJ2-2 gives the whole variable domain GAGVSQTPSNKVTEKGKYVELRCDPISGHTALYWYRQSLGQGPEFLIYFQGTGAADDSGLPNDRFFAVRPEGSVSTLKIQRTERGDSAVYLCASSTGGTLGTGELFFGEGSRLTVL.

In its sample, this clone was seen a few times. The chain joins TRBV28 to TRBJ1-6; TRBD1 matches 7 bases. Trimming removed 5 bases from V and 7 bases from J; junction bases left unmatched: 8. The CDR3 is 15 residues long. Germline CDR1 is MDHEN and CDR2 is SYDVKM. The CDR3 spells CASSPRQGRNSPLHF. The DNA of the CDR3 is TGTGCCAGCAGTCCCAGACAGGGAAGAAATTCACCCCTCCACTTT.

In this sample, this clone turned up a few times. The V gene is TRBV9, the J gene TRBJ1-1; D perhaps matches TRBD1 (6 bases). The V end lost 3 bases, the J end lost 6 bases, and 27 bases lay between the germline ends. The germline CDR1 and CDR2 sequences are SGDLS and YYNGEE. The CDR3 runs to 18 residues. For the CDR3, the DNA is TGTGCCAGCAGCGCGGCCAACAGGGTTAGCCCAGGGGTGGCTGAAGCTTTCTTT. It encodes CASSAANRVSPGVAEAFF.

The V and J genes are TRBV5-4 and TRBJ2-1, with 8 bases matching TRBD1. CDR3 size: 16 residues. V lost 4 bases and J lost 1; bases outside the gene matches: 7. Germline CDR1 and CDR2: SGHNT and YYREEE (reference sequence). The CDR3 loop reads CASSPRQGRSYNEQFF. CDR3 DNA sequence: TGTGCCAGCAGCCCTCGACAGGGGCGATCCTACAATGAGCAGTTCTTC. Variable domain in full (rest from reference TRBV5-4 and TRBJ2-1): ETGVTQSPTHLIKTRGQQVTLRCSSQSGHNTVSWYQQALGQGPQFIFQYYREEENGRGNFPPRFSGLQFPNYSSELNVNALELDDSALYLCASSPRQGRSYNEQFFGPGTRLTVL.